This T cell receptor beta chain was recovered during a study of T cells after yellow fever vaccination. Study information: SMART-Seq v4 Ultra Low Input served to prepare low-cell-number fractions.

A 5'RACE template-switching step, the method used to make TCR cDNA, added a universal primer site and UMIs. TCRdb processed the 5' RACE reads anew with MiXCR; each CDR3 protein has one entry. This table has some 320,000 distinct CDR3 sequences, 8.5% to 10% appearing once. Notes on the study in general: Post-booster reappearance was seen for most primary-vaccination clones (about 96% CD4, 88% CD8). A faster peak, day 5 versus 15, was reached by the weaker secondary response.

With respect to this clonotype: What it binds is not known.

Germline CDR1 is SGHDT and CDR2 is YYEEEE. Trimming left V 3 bases short and J 8 bases short, with 20 bases between. This CDR3 is built from 15 residues. Specimen: PBMCs, collected on the day of the first yellow fever vaccination. The receptor's source is a man aged 18 to 29 who received the YFV17D yellow fever vaccine. The chain carries TRBV5-6 and TRBJ1-2, with D possibly TRBD1 on 5 matching bases. The CDR3 sequence is CASSYSDGGRGGYTF. CDR3 DNA: TGTGCCAGCAGCTACTCGGACGGGGGGAGAGGAGGCTACACCTTC. Together with reference TRBV5-6 and TRBJ1-2, the CDR3 gives the full variable domain: DAGVTQSPTHLIKTRGQQVTLRCSPKSGHDTVSWYQQALGQGPQFIFQYYEEEERQRGNFPDRFSGHQFPNYSSELNVNALLLGDSALYLCASSYSDGGRGGYTFGSGTRLTVV.